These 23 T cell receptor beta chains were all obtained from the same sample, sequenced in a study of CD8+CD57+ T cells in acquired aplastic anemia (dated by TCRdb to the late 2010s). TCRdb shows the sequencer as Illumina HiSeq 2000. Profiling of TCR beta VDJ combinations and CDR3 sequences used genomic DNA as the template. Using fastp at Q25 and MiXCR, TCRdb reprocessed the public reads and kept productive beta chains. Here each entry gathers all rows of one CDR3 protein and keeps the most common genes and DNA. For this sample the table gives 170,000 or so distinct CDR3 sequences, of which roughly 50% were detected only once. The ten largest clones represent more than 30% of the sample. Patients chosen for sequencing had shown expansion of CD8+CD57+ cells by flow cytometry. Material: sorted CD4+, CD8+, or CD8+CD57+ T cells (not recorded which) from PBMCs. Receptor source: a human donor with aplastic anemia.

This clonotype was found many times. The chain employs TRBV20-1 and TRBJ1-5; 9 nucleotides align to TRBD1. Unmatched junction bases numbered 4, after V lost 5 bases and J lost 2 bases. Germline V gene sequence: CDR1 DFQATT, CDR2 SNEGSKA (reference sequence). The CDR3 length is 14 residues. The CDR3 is CSAHTGGGNQPQHF. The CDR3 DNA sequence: TGCAGTGCTCACACAGGGGGCGGCAATCAGCCCCAGCATTTT.

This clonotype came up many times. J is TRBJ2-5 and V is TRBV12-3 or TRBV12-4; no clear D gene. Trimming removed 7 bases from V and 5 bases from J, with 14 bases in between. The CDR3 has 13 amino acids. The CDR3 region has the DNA TGTGCCAGCACCCTGCGGTTGATGGAGACCCAGTACTTC. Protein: CASTLRLMETQYF.

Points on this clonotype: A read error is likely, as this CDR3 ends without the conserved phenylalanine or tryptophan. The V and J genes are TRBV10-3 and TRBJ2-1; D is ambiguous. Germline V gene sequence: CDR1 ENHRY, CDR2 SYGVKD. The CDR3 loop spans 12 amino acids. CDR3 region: CASSTSHNEQFS. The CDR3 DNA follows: TGTGCCAGCAGTACTTCACACAATGAGCAGTTCTCC.

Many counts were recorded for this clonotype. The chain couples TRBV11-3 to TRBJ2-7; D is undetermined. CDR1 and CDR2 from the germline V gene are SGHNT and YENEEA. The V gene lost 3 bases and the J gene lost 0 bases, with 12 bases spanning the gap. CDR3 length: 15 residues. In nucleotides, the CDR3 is TGTGCCAGCAGCTTCGGAAAGCAAATCTCCTACGAGCAGTACTTC. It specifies CASSFGKQISYEQYF. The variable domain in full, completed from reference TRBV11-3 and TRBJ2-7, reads EAGVVQSPRYKIIEKKQPVAFWCNPISGHNTLYWYLQNLGQGPELLIRYENEEAVDDSQLPKDRFSAERLKGVDSTLKIQPAELGDSAVYLCASSFGKQISYEQYFGPGTRLTVT.

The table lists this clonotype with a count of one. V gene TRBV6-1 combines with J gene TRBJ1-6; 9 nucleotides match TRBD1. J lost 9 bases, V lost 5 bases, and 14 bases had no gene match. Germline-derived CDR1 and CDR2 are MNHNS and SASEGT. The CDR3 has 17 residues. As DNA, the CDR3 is TGTGCCAGCAGTAGATCCGGGACAGGGCCTGCGGGTTCACCCCTCCACTTT. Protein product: CASSRSGTGPAGSPLHF.

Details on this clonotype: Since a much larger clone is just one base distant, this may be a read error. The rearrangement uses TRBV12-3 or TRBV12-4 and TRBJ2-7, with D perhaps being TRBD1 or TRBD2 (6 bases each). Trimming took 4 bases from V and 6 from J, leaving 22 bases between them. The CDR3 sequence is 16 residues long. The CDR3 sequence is CASSSTLPGDTCEQYF. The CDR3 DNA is TGTGCCAGCAGTTCAACCCTACCGGGGGACACCTGCGAGCAGTACTTC.

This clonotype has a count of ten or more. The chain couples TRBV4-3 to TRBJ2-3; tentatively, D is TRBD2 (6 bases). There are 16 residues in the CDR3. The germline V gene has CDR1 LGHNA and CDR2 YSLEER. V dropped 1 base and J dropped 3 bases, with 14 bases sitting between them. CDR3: CASSQVLVGGTDTQYF. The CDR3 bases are TGCGCCAGCAGCCAAGTGTTGGTGGGAGGAACAGATACGCAGTATTTT.

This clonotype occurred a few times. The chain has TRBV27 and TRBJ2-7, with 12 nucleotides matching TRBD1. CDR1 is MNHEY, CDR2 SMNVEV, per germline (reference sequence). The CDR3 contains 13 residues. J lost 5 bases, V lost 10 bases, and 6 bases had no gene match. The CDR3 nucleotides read TGTGCCATCGGGACAGGGGGCGCACACGAGCAGTACTTC. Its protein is CAIGTGGAHEQYF.

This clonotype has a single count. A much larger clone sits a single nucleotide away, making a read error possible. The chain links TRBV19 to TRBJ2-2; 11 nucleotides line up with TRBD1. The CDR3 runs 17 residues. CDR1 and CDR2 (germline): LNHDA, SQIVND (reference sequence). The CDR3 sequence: CASRDRGREGNAGELFF. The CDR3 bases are TGTGCCAGTAGGGACAGGGGGCGCGAGGGGAACGCCGGGGAGCTGTTTTTT. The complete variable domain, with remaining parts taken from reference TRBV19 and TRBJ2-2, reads DGGITQSPKYLFRKEGQNVTLSCEQNLNHDAMYWYRQDPGQGLRLIYYSQIVNDFQKGDIAEGYSVSREKKESFPLTVTSAQKNPTAFYLCASRDRGREGNAGELFFGEGSRLTVL.

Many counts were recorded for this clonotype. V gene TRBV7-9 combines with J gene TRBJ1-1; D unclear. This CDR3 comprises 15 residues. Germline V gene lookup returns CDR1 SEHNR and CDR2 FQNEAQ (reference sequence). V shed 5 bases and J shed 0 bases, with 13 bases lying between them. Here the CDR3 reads CASSLSSVMNTEAFF. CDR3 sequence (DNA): TGTGCCAGCAGCCTCAGCAGTGTCATGAACACTGAAGCTTTCTTT. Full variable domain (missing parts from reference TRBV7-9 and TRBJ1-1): DTGVSQNPRHKITKRGQNVTFRCDPISEHNRLYWYRQTLGQGPEFLTYFQNEAQLEKSRLLSDRFSAERPKGSFSTLEIQRTEQGDSAMYLCASSLSSVMNTEAFFGQGTRLTVV.

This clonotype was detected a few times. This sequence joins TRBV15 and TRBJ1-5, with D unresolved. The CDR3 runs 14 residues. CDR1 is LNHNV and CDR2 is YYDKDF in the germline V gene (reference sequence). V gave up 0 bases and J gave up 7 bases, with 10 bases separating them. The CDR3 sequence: CATSRDPTRQPQHF. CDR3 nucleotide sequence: TGTGCCACCAGCAGAGATCCCACTAGGCAGCCCCAGCATTTT.

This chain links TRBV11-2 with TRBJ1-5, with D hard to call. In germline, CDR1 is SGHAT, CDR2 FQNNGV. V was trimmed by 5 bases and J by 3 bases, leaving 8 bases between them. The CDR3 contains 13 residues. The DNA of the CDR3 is TGTGCCAGCAGCCAGGACCTCAATCAGCCCCAGCATTTT. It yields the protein CASSQDLNQPQHF.

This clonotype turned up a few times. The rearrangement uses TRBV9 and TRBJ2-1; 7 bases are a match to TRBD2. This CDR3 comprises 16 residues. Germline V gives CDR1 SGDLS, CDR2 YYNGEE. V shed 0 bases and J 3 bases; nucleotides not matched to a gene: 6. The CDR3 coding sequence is TGTGCCAGCAGCGTAGGGGCCGGCGGGGGCTACAATGAGCAGTTCTTC. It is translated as CASSVGAGGGYNEQFF.

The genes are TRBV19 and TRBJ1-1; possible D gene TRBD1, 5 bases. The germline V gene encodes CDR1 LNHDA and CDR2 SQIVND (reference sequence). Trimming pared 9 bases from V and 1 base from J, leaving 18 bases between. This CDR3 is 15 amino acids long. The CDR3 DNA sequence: TGTGCCAGCGGCCGCCCACAGGAGGGGAACACTGAAGCTTTCTTT. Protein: CASGRPQEGNTEAFF. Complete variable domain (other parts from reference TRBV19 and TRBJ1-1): DGGITQSPKYLFRKEGQNVTLSCEQNLNHDAMYWYRQDPGQGLRLIYYSQIVNDFQKGDIAEGYSVSREKKESFPLTVTSAQKNPTAFYLCASGRPQEGNTEAFFGQGTRLTVV.

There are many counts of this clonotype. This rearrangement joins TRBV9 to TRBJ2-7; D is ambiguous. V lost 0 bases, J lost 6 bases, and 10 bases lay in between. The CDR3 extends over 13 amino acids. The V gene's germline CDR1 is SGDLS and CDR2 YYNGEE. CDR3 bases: TGTGCCAGCAGCGTAGCTACGAATTTCGAGCAGTACTTC. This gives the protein CASSVATNFEQYF.

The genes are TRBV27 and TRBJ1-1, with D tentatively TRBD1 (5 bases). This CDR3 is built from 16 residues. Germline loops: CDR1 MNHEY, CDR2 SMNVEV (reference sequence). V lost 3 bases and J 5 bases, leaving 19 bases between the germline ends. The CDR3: CASSFLALGHGTEAFF. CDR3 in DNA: TGTGCCAGCAGTTTCCTTGCGTTGGGGCACGGGACTGAAGCTTTCTTT.

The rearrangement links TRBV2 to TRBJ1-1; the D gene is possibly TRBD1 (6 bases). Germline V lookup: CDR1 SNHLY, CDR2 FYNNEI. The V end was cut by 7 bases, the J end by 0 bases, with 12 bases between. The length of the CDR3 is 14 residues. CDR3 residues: CASTRGSMNTEAFF. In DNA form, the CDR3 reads TGTGCCAGCACTAGGGGGAGCATGAACACTGAAGCTTTCTTT. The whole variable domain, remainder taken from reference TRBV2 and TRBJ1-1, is EPEVTQTPSHQVTQMGQEVILRCVPISNHLYFYWYRQILGQKVEFLVSFYNNEISEKSEIFDDQFSVERPDGSNFTLKIRSTKLEDSAMYFCASTRGSMNTEAFFGQGTRLTVV.

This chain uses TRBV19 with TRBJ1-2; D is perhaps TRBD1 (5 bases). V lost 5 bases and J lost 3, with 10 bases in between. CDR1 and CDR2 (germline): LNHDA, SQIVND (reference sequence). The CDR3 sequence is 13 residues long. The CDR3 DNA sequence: TGTGCCAGTAGTCCGGGACCTTACTATGGCTACACCTTC. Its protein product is CASSPGPYYGYTF.

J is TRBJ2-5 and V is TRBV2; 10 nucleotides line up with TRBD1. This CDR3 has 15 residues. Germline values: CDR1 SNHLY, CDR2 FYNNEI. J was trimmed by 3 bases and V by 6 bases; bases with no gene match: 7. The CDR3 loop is CASSDLGQGEETQYF. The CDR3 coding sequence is TGTGCCAGCAGCGACCTCGGACAGGGGGAAGAGACCCAGTACTTC.

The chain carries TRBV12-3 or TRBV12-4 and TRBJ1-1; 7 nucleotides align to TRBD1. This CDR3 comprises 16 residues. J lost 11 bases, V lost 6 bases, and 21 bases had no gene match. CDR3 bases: TGTGCCAGCAGCTCTTTCTTCGACAGGGATTCGGTGAAGGCTTTCTTT. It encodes CASSSFFDRDSVKAFF.

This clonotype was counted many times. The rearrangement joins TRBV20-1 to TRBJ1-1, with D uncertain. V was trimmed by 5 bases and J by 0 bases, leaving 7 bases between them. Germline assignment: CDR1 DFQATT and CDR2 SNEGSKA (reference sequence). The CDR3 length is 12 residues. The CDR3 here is CSAWGLNTEAFF. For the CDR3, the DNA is TGCAGTGCTTGGGGTTTGAACACTGAAGCTTTCTTT.

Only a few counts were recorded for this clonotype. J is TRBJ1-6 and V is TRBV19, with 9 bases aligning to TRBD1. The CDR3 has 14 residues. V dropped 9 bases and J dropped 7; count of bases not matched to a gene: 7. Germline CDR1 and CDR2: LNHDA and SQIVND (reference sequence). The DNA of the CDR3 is TGTGCCAGCAACACGGGGACAGGGAATTCACCCCTCCACTTT. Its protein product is CASNTGTGNSPLHF.

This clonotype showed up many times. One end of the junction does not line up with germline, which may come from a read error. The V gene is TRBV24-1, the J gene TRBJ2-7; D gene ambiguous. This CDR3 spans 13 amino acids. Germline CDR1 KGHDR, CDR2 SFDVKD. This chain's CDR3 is CATSALNSYEQYF. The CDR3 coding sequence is TGTGCCACCAGTGCTTTGAACAGCTACGAGCAGTACTTC.